One and the same sample provided the 10 T cell receptor beta chains below, sequenced in a study of T cell clonality in common variable immunodeficiency. Method: immunoSEQ multiplex PCR; TCRdb's copy keeps in-frame clones and lacks some. The sample was found to contain around 45,000 clones, and every one recurs. The sample comprised peripheral blood mononuclear cells. These receptors were taken from a person aged 18-70 years in good health.

Turning to this clone: The read ends 3 residues before the CDR3 terminus; that terminus is restored from the germline J gene. The chain employs TRBV30 and TRBJ1-2; D is possibly TRBD1 (5 bases). In germline, CDR1 is GTSNPN, CDR2 SVGIG (reference sequence). The length of the CDR3 is 15 residues. CDR3 bases read: TGTGCCTGGAGTAGGGTAGCGGGGGTCTACAATGAC. Protein product: CAWSRVAGVYND. The entire CDR3 sequence reads CAWSRVAGVYNDYTF.

This clone was picked up many times. Coverage ceases 3 residues before the CDR3 finishes, and the germline J gene fills in the end. This rearrangement joins TRBV30 to TRBJ2-7, with D possibly matching TRBD2 (5 bases). The CDR3 loop spans 14 amino acids. The V gene lost 5 bases and the J gene lost 3 bases, with 17 bases spanning the gap. Germline CDR1 reads GTSNPN; CDR2 reads SVGIG (reference sequence). CDR3 region: CAWAGDKAVYEQYF. Incomplete CDR3 DNA: TGTGCCTGGGCGGGCGACAAAGCCGTCTACGAG.

This clone was counted between two and nine times. The read finishes 3 residues shy of the CDR3 end, and the germline J gene is used to complete it. The J gene is TRBJ2-4, the V gene TRBV30; 9 nucleotides line up with TRBD1. The CDR3 has 16 amino acids. Germline CDR1 reads GTSNPN; CDR2 reads SVGIG (reference sequence). CDR3 sequence reads: CAWGFRDRDYYYGQYF. CDR3 DNA (partial): TGTGCCTGGGGTTTCCGGGACAGGGATTATTACTATGGT.

This clone was counted many times. The observed sequence ends 3 residues before the CDR3 terminus, with the missing tail filled in from the germline J gene. This chain uses TRBV29-1 with TRBJ2-2; D ambiguous. CDR3 length: 13 residues. V was clipped by 6 bases and J by 8 bases, with 16 bases between them. Germline CDR1 SQVTM, CDR2 ANQGSEA. The part of the CDR3 DNA that was read is TGCAGCGTCAGCCCAACAGTGGCAGGGGAG. It yields the protein CSVSPTVAGE. In full, the CDR3 reads CSVSPTVAGELFF.

This clone was observed at least ten times. Germline is not matched at one junction end, which may reflect a read error. CDR3 bases read: TGCGCCAGCAGCCAAATAGACAGAACTTACGAG. As protein: CASSQIDRTYE. The CDR3 reads in full as CASSQIDRTYEQYF. The chain carries TRBV4-2 and TRBJ2-7; possible D gene TRBD1, 5 bases. The read ends 3 residues before the CDR3 terminus; that terminus is restored from the germline J gene. The CDR3 runs 14 residues. Germline CDR1 is LGHNA and CDR2 is YNFKEQ.

Ten or more counts support this clone. The read terminates 3 residues before the CDR3 end, so the remaining end is supplied by the germline J gene. The genes are TRBV5-6 and TRBJ2-3; a weak D match, TRBD2 (6 bases). Germline loops: CDR1 SGHDT, CDR2 YYEEEE. The CDR3 contains 15 residues. The CDR3 region is CASSLGLGLQETQYF. Partial CDR3 DNA: TGTGCCAGCAGCTTGGGGCTGGGACTTCAAGAGACG. The entire variable domain, with the rest obtained from reference TRBV5-6 and TRBJ2-3, is as follows: DAGVTQSPTHLIKTRGQQVTLRCSPKSGHDTVSWYQQALGQGPQFIFQYYEEEERQRGNFPDRFSGHQFPNYSSELNVNALLLGDSALYLCASSLGLGLQETQYFGPGTRLTVL.

This clone has ten or more counts. The read ends 3 residues before the CDR3 terminus; that terminus is restored from the germline J gene. The chain combines TRBV5-1 with TRBJ2-3, with 11 bases that match TRBD2. This CDR3 has 17 amino acids. Germline CDR1 reads SGHRS; CDR2 reads YFSETQ. V trimming: 0 bases; J trimming: 2 bases; junction bases outside the gene matches: 5. The covered CDR3 bases are TGCGCCAGCAGCTTGGCGTTAGCGGGGGGGATCACAGATACG. Translation: CASSLALAGGITDT. The entire CDR3 is CASSLALAGGITDTQYF.

This clone was recorded at least ten times. The observed sequence ends 3 residues before the CDR3 terminus, with the missing tail filled in from the germline J gene. The V gene is TRBV7-6, the J gene TRBJ2-7; tentatively, D is TRBD1 or TRBD2 (5 bases each). CDR1 is SGHVS, CDR2 FNYEAQ, per germline. This CDR3 has 14 amino acids. V lost 0 bases to trimming and J lost 3 bases, with 9 bases between them. The CDR3 bases that were read are TGTGCCAGCAGCTTAGCCAGGGAGTTCTACGAG. Protein product: CASSLAREFYE. The whole CDR3 protein is CASSLAREFYEQYF.

There are a few counts of this clone. The sequence runs out 3 residues before the end of the CDR3; the remainder is reconstructed from the germline J gene. This chain joins TRBV7-9 and TRBJ2-7; possibly TRBD2 for D (5 bases). The V gene lost 5 bases and the J gene lost 6 bases, with 17 bases spanning the gap. The germline gives CDR1 SEHNR, CDR2 FQNEAQ (reference sequence). The CDR3 has 14 amino acids. Incomplete CDR3 DNA: TGTGCCAGCAGCGCTGACAAGAGGGTTGGCGAG. It is translated as CASSADKRVGE. The whole CDR3 sequence reads CASSADKRVGEQYF.

This clone was picked up a small number of times. The read stops 3 residues short of the end of the CDR3; the missing end is completed from the germline J gene. The V and J genes are TRBV10-2 and TRBJ2-5; 8 nucleotides agree with TRBD1. Per germline, CDR1 WSHSY and CDR2 SAAADI. With 7 bases clipped from V and 5 bases from J, the junction kept 3 bases outside the gene matches. This CDR3 region has 12 residues. The covered CDR3 bases are TGCGCCAGCAAAGACAGGGGTGAGACC. Translating gives CASKDRGET. Given in full, the CDR3 is CASKDRGETQYF.